This is a list of T cell receptor beta chains from one sample in a study of CD8 T cells in Susac syndrome. TCRdb reprocessed the immunoSEQ multiplex PCR reads with MiXCR, giving one entry per CDR3 protein. The sample yields a few hundred thousand distinct CDR3 sequences, 94% seen once. The sequencing input was CD4+ T cells from PBMCs. These receptors were taken from a human donor with Susac syndrome. Each CDR3 is given with its conserved first and last residue. A D gene is named only where the DNA matches it firmly. Rows may omit the clone size; those that give it use once, few, many or a size class.

d_call | clone_size | j_call | v_call | cdr3_aa | cdr3_nt
. | . | TRBJ2-1 | TRBV7-8 | CASSLVPGSYNEQFF | TGTGCCAGCAGCTTAGTCCCGGGGTCCTACAATGAGCAGTTCTTC
. | . | TRBJ1-6 | TRBV28 | CASSNWNSPLHF | TGTGCCAGCAGCAACTGGAATTCACCCCTCCACTTT
. | . | TRBJ1-1 | TRBV4-2 | CASSQEGSLMNTEAFF | TGTGCCAGCAGCCAAGAAGGCAGCCTCATGAACACTGAAGCTTTCTTT
. | once | TRBJ2-5 | TRBV7-8 | CASSLEAGRETQYF | TGTGCCAGCAGCTTAGAAGCGGGCAGGGAGACCCAGTACTTC
. | once | TRBJ1-1 | TRBV3-1 | CASSPSAGRNTEAFF | TGTGCCAGCAGCCCCTCGGCAGGGAGGAACACTGAAGCTTTCTTT
TRBD1 | few | TRBJ2-7 | TRBV3-1 | CASSQDRTGGSYEQYF | TGTGCCAGCAGCCAAGATCGAACAGGGGGCAGTTACGAGCAGTACTTC
. | . | TRBJ1-5 | TRBV25-1 | CASSLGGSPNQPQHF | TGTGCCAGCAGTCTCGGGGGCTCCCCCAATCAGCCCCAGCATTTT
. | . | TRBJ2-6 | TRBV12-3/TRBV12-4 | CASSSLQSSGANVLTF | TGTGCCAGCAGTTCCTTACAGTCCTCTGGGGCCAACGTCCTGACTTTC
TRBD1 | . | TRBJ2-3 | TRBV29-1 | CSVDRGDTQYF | TGCAGCGTGGACAGGGGAGATACGCAGTATTTT
TRBD1 | . | TRBJ2-7 | TRBV6-5 | CASSRSDRGIEQYF | TGTGCCAGCAGTCGTTCGGACAGGGGCATCGAGCAGTACTTC
TRBD1 | . | TRBJ2-5 | TRBV20-1 | CSARGVTGVAETQYF | TGCAGTGCTAGAGGCGTAACAGGGGTGGCGGAGACCCAGTACTTC
. | . | TRBJ2-3 | TRBV7-2 | CASSLGGPSTDTQYF | TGTGCCAGCAGCTTAGGGGGTCCGAGCACAGATACGCAGTATTTT
. | . | TRBJ2-3 | TRBV28 | CASRAQDGAFTDTQYF | TGTGCCAGCAGAGCTCAAGACGGAGCCTTCACAGATACGCAGTATTTT
TRBD1 | . | TRBJ1-3 | TRBV30 | CAWSRGSISSGNTIYF | TGTGCCTGGAGCAGGGGGTCAATCTCCTCTGGAAACACCATATATTTT
TRBD1 | . | TRBJ1-4 | TRBV28 | CASSAGQATNEKLFF | TGTGCCAGCAGTGCGGGACAGGCCACTAATGAAAAACTGTTTTTT
TRBD1 | . | TRBJ1-2 | TRBV20-1 | CSAHPMATGINYGYTF | TGCAGTGCTCACCCCATGGCGACAGGGATTAACTATGGCTACACCTTC
TRBD1 | . | TRBJ2-1 | TRBV30 | CAWSGQGTFSYNEQFF | TGTGCCTGGAGCGGACAGGGGACATTCTCCTACAATGAGCAGTTCTTC
. | . | TRBJ1-5 | TRBV7-2 | CASSFRGSQPQHF | TGTGCCAGCAGCTTTCGGGGAAGTCAGCCCCAGCATTTT
. | . | TRBJ2-5 | TRBV7-9 | CASSLGGFEETQYF | TGTGCCAGCAGCTTAGGAGGTTTTGAAGAGACCCAGTACTTC
. | . | TRBJ2-2 | TRBV20-1 | CSASGDPNTGELFF | TGCAGTGCTAGCGGGGATCCGAACACCGGGGAGCTGTTTTTT
TRBD1 | . | TRBJ2-5 | TRBV28 | CASEAGQGRETQYF | TGTGCCAGCGAGGCGGGACAGGGGAGAGAGACCCAGTACTTC
. | . | TRBJ1-1 | TRBV15 | CATNRVMVGTEAFF | TGTGCCACCAACAGGGTTATGGTTGGCACTGAAGCTTTCTTT
. | . | TRBJ2-5 | TRBV20-1 | CSARWGPETQYF | TGCAGTGCTAGGTGGGGGCCTGAGACCCAGTACTTC
. | once | TRBJ2-5 | TRBV7-8 | CASSLFLDSVEETQYF | TGTGCCAGCAGCTTATTCTTGGACAGTGTGGAAGAGACCCAGTACTTC
. | . | TRBJ1-2 | TRBV20-1 | CSARVKPNYGYTF | TGCAGTGCTAGAGTTAAGCCTAACTATGGCTACACCTTC
TRBD2 | . | TRBJ2-1 | TRBV5-1 | CASSSASGGGNEQFF | TGCGCCAGCAGCTCGGCTAGCGGGGGGGGGAATGAGCAGTTCTTC
. | . | TRBJ2-3 | TRBV11-2 | CASSPRGAPSTDTQYF | TGTGCCAGCAGCCCCCGGGGGGCTCCTAGCACAGATACGCAGTATTTT
. | once | TRBJ2-7 | TRBV24-1 | CATSGVEDSSYEQYF | TGTGCCACCAGTGGAGTGGAGGACAGCTCCTACGAGCAGTACTTC